The clone carrying this TCR beta chain was found a few times. CDR3 length: 13 amino acids. Trimming pared 6 bases from V and 6 bases from J, leaving 18 bases between. CDR1 is DFQATT, CDR2 SNEGSKA, per germline (reference sequence). Each CDR3 protein is one row after TCRdb ran MiXCR on the 5' RACE reads. This table holds about 57,000 distinct CDR3 sequences, around 26% found once. Source material: tumor-infiltrating memory CD4+ T cells sorted from the breast tumor. This sample's subset: memory CD4+ T cells, CD4+CD45RO+CD25-. The source is a female donor with breast cancer. The chain joins TRBV20-1 to TRBJ2-7; D is ambiguous. CDR3: CSAPTHVGSEQYF. DNA for the CDR3: TGCAGTGCACCAACCCACGTGGGGTCCGAGCAGTACTTC.